This TCR beta chain was observed in a study of shared clonotypes between healthy human individuals (dated by TCRdb to 2020 to 2022). With regard to the full study: A few men and a couple of women, aged 18 to 49 years, made up the cohort. For each donor, CD4 naive and CD4 memory were each given three plates, CD8 naive was given two plates, and CD8 memory was given one plate. Blood TCR repertoires of several healthy adults were deeply sequenced to estimate repertoire size and the extent of clonotype sharing between individuals. To increase sequencing depth and limit assay-specific biases, TCR repertoire library preparation and sequencing were carried out by different laboratories using diverse techniques. Each donor's leukapheresis produced roughly between about 0.85 and 10 billion PBMCs.

The CDR3 measures 12 amino acids from cysteine to phenylalanine. Kept here is only the CDR3 DNA, which spans 36 bases and is read in frame from base 1. The germline V gene specifies SGDLS as CDR1 and YYNGEE as CDR2. V loses 0 bases, J loses 4 bases, and the germline ends lie 3 bases apart. TCR CDR3 regions were amplified from genomic DNA by multiplex PCR using the deep immunoSEQ assay. For each cell subset, the extracted genomic DNA was distributed evenly across all wells of several immunoSEQ 96-well plates, and each plate served as one replicate. For sorted subsets, each replicate PCR was loaded with around 200 ng genomic DNA, equivalent to about 30,000 T cell genomes. Purified libraries were quantified with a Qubit 3.0 fluorometer, sized on a Bioanalyzer 2100, and re-quantified with the KAPA Library Quantification kit. Every immunoSEQ 96-well plate was sequenced on a separate single-read 150-cycle Illumina NextSeq 550 flow cell. The authors processed their data as follows. Because the immunoSEQ output included only junctional sequences and no quality scores, the filtering could not be the same as the filtering used for full-length reads. To assign V/J genes and CDR3, sequences were annotated using PyIR, a Python wrapper for IgBLAST v1.9, with IMGT germline references. Reads were filtered out if the reads had weak V/J assignments (E-value above 1e-6), no CDR3, stop codons, out-of-frame junctions, or ambiguous translated residues. V3J clonotypes were defined as sequences sharing an identical inferred V gene, J gene, and CDR3 amino acid sequence. Percentage overlap between repertoires was computed as shared unique clonotypes divided by the size of the smaller repertoire. Richness of each repertoire was evaluated using RTK rarefaction, the Chao1 estimator, and Recon v2.1 estimates of unobserved clonotypes. For all TCRbeta clonotypes obtained by the gDNA method from four donors, generation probabilities were computed with OLGA. Not all clones reach the TCRdb copy of this immuneACCESS table, which keeps in-frame sequences only. Checked studies attribute under half of the gap to unresolved V genes and leave the rest unexplained. V and J calls and clone size follow that table, whereas D and trimming were derived from the DNA. The sample data list a few hundred thousand clones, and around 97% of these were observed just once. The top ten hold about 0.057% of the sample.

The donors were healthy, HIV-negative adults who had no recently reported acute infections or vaccinations. Every donor was a Caucasian adult residing in Nashville, Tennessee, USA. CD4+ T cells were enriched through magnetic negative selection, after which naive cells were positively selected on CD45RA and the remaining negative fraction served as the memory subset. Blood was collected by leukapheresis, and PBMCs were isolated by Ficoll-Histopaque density gradient centrifugation and then cryopreserved in liquid nitrogen vapor phase. Analytical flow cytometry was used to check the purity and quantity of each magnetically sorted T cell population. Genomic DNA was isolated from every sorted fraction and measured by UV absorbance on a Nanodrop 2000c. Turning to this clone: The clone's antigen remains unknown. Base qualities are not at hand, and no much larger clone is one base apart.

Findings and caveats that apply to the study as a whole: Compared with non-shared clonotypes, clonotypes shared by all four sorted-subset donors had higher generation probabilities. Sampling was restricted to blood, and TCR repertoires in tissue are likely to differ from TCR repertoires in blood. Based on pairwise subsampling, the degree of clonotype sharing among donors was expected to be affected by sequencing depth. Across four donors, around 5% of naive CD4, roughly 3.4% of naive CD8, 2% to 2.5% of memory CD4, and approximately 0.42% of memory CD8 clonotypes were shared. Larger estimated clonotype richness was generally found for naive subsets than for memory subsets. Because the study included a small number of donors, the genetic and exposure-history diversity represented was limited. Even with the large sequencing depth, rarefaction of the sorted-subset datasets indicated that sequencing was incomplete.

This TCR came from a woman aged 25 to 39 in good health. Material: naive CD4+ T cells sorted from blood. This sample's cell subset or site label indicates: CD45RA+ positively selected. This receptor chain uses TRBV9 and TRBJ2-3, with the D segment identity uncertain. The DNA sequence is given as TGTGCCAGCAGCGTAGTTCCAGATACGCAGTATTTT. Translated, this gives CASSVVPDTQYF.